The clone carrying this TCR beta chain was recorded many times. The target antigen is unknown. From the 5' RACE reads, TCRdb called clonotypes with MiXCR, one entry per CDR3 protein. The table includes around 290,000 distinct CDR3 sequences, around 9.7% detected once. This CDR3 has 14 amino acids. V trimming: 7 bases; J trimming: 1 base; junction bases outside the gene matches: 6. Germline V gene sequence: CDR1 MNHEY, CDR2 SMNVEV (reference sequence). This specimen belongs to a study of identical twins. Study results and limitations: Potential partial confounding of zero-insertion analyses by invariant MAIT and iNKT cells was noted. Without tracking the same donors, conclusions rested on cross-sectional statistical analysis.

These data were also filed under a second study, of yellow fever vaccine responses in identical twins.

The sequenced sample consisted of CD8+ T cells sorted from blood. The receptor was derived from a young woman in good health. This chain connects TRBV27 to TRBJ2-5; 7 positions agree with TRBD2. The CDR3 nucleotides are TGTGCCAGCACCCGGGGAGGGCTCCAAGAGACCCAGTACTTC. Translated: CASTRGGLQETQYF.